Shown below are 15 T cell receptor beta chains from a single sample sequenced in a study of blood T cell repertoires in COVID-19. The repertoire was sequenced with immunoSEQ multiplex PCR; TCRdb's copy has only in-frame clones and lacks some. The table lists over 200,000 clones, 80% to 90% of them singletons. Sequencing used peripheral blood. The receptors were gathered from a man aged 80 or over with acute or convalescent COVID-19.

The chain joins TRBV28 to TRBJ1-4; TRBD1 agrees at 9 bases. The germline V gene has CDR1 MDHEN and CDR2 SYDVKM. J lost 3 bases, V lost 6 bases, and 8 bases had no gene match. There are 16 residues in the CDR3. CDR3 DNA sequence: TGTGCCAGCAGCGGGGGGGGACAGGGACCTAATGAAAAACTGTTTTTT. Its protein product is CASSGGGQGPNEKLFF.

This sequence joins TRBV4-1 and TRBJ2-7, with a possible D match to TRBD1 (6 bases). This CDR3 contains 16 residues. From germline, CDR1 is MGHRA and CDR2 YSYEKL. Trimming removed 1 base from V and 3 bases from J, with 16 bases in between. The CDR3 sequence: CASSQAPGQGYYEQYF. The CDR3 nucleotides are TGCGCCAGCAGCCAAGCCCCGGGACAAGGGTACTACGAGCAGTACTTC.

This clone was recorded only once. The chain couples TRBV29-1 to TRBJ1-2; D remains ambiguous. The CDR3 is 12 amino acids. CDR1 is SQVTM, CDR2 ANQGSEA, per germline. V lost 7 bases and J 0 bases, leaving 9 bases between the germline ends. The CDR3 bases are TGCAGCGCGACAAGTACTAACTATGGCTACACCTTC. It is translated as CSATSTNYGYTF.

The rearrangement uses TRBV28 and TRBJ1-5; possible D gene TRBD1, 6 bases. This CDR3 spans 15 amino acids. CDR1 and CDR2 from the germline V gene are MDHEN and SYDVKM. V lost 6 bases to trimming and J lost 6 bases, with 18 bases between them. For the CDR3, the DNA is TGTGCCAGCAGCCTAGGGGCAGGGGTCGGTCAGCCCCAGCATTTT. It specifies CASSLGAGVGQPQHF.

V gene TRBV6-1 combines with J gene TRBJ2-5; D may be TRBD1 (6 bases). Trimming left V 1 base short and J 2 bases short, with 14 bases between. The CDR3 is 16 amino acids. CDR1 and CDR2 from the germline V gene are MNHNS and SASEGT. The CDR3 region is CASSEEFGQTQETQYF. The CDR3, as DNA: TGTGCCAGCAGTGAAGAGTTCGGACAGACTCAAGAGACCCAGTACTTC.

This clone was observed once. The CDR3 coding sequence is TGTGCCAGCAGTCTGAGTACAACTAATGAAAAACTGTTTTTT. Residues: CASSLSTTNEKLFF. The chain employs TRBV28 and TRBJ1-4; D remains ambiguous. The CDR3 covers 14 residues. Trimming pared 5 bases from V and 0 bases from J, leaving 7 bases between. From germline, CDR1 is MDHEN and CDR2 SYDVKM.

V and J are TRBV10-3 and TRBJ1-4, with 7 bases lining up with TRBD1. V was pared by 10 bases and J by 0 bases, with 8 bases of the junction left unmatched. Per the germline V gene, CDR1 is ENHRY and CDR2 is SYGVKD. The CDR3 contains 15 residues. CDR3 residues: CATRDRTATNEKLFF. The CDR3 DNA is TGTGCCACCCGGGACAGAACAGCAACTAATGAAAAACTGTTTTTT.

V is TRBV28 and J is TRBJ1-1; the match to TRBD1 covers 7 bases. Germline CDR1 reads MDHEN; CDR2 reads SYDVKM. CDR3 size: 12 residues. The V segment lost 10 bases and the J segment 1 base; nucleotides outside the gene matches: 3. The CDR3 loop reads CATRGGNTEAFF. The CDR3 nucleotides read TGTGCCACCAGGGGGGGGAACACTGAAGCTTTCTTT.

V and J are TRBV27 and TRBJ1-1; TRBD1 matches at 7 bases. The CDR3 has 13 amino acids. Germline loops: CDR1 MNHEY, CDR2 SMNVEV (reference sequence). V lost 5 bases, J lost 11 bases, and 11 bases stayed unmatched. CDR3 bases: TGTGCCAGCAGTCTAGGAAACAGGGGCAGGGCTTTCTTT. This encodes CASSLGNRGRAFF.

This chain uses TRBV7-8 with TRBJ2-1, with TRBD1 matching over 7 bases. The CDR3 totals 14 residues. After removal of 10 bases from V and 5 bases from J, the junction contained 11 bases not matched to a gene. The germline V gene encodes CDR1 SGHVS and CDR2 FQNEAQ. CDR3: CATTHPQGNNEQFF. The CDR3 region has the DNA TGTGCCACCACCCACCCACAGGGGAACAATGAGCAGTTCTTC.

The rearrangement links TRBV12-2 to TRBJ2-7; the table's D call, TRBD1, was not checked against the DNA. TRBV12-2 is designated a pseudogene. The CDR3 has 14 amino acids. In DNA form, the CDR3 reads TGTGCAAGTCGCCCCCGTGGGCTAATTTACGAGCAGTACTTC. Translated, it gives CASRPRGLIYEQYF.

CDR3: CASSQDPLSVVREKLFF. The CDR3 DNA follows: TGTGCCAGCAGCCAAGATCCCCTCTCCGTGGTTCGGGAAAAACTGTTTTTT. The chain links TRBV4-2 to TRBJ1-4; D gene unclear. Germline CDR1 is LGHNA and CDR2 is YNFKEQ. The CDR3 loop spans 17 amino acids. The V gene lost 0 bases and the J gene lost 8 bases, with 19 bases spanning the gap.

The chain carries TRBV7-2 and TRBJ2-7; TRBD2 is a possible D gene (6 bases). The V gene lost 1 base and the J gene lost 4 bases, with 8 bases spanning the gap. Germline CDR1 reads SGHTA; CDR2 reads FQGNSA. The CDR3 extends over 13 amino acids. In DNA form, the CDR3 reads TGTGCCAGCAGCTTAGACGGGGGTTACGAGCAGTACTTC. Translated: CASSLDGGYEQYF.

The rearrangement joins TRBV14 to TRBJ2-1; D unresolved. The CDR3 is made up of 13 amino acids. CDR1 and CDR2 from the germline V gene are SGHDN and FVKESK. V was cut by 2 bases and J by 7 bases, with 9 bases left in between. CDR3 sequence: CASSQQIWNEQFF. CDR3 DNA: TGTGCCAGCAGCCAACAGATCTGGAATGAGCAGTTCTTC.

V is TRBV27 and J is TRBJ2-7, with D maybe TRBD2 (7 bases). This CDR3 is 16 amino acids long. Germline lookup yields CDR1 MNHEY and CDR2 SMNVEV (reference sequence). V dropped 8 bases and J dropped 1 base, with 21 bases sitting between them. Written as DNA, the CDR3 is TGTGCCAGCCGTCCGGTGTTGCGGGGGCGTTCCTACGAGCAGTACTTC. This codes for CASRPVLRGRSYEQYF.